The 30 T cell receptor beta chains reported below all come from one sample, sequenced in a study of identical twins. TCRdb recomputed calls from the 5' RACE reads with MiXCR, one row per CDR3 protein. The data show more than 400,000 distinct CDR3 sequences, about 15% seen once. The same data also contributed to another study, on yellow fever vaccine responses in identical twins.

Sequenced input: CD4+ T cells sorted from blood. These receptors were obtained from a woman between 18 and 30 years old in good health.

This chain joins TRBV5-5 and TRBJ2-6; D remains unclear. Trimming removed 1 base at V and 0 bases at J, with 11 bases between. Per germline, CDR1 SGHKS and CDR2 YYEKEE (reference sequence). There are 17 residues in the CDR3. The CDR3 DNA sequence: TGTGCCAGCAGCTTGATGGAGAGAGGCTCTGGGGCCAACGTCCTGACTTTC. Residues: CASSLMERGSGANVLTF.

This clonotype showed up just a few times. The chain couples TRBV7-8 to TRBJ1-5; 8 nucleotides match TRBD1. CDR3 length equals 20 residues. Trimming removed 5 bases from V and 2 bases from J; junction bases left unmatched: 20. Germline CDR1 SGHVS, CDR2 FQNEAQ. The CDR3, as DNA: TGTGCCAGCAGCCTTTCGGACAGGGTCGGAGGTATGAGAGGCAATCAGCCCCAGCATTTT. It encodes CASSLSDRVGGMRGNQPQHF.

The chain combines TRBV4-1 with TRBJ2-3, with 7 bases that match TRBD2. Looked up from germline, CDR1 is MGHRA and CDR2 is YSYEKL. This CDR3 contains 15 residues. J lost 4 bases, V lost 4 bases, and 8 bases had no gene match. In DNA, the CDR3 is TGCGCCAGCAGCCTCGGGGCGCTAGCGGCAGATACGCAGTATTTT. It specifies CASSLGALAADTQYF.

The gene calls are TRBV5-1 and TRBJ2-5; no reliable D call. Trimming took 10 bases from V and 4 from J, leaving 2 bases between them. The V gene's germline CDR1 is SGHRS and CDR2 YFSETQ. This CDR3 comprises 8 residues. CDR3 bases: TGCGCCGCAGAGACCCAGTACTTC. Protein: CAAETQYF.

In its sample, this clonotype was seen a few times. The chain couples TRBV5-5 to TRBJ2-4; D not certain. The germline gives CDR1 SGHKS, CDR2 YYEKEE (reference sequence). Trimming removed 0 bases from V and 3 bases from J, with 7 bases in between. The CDR3 runs 14 residues. The chain's CDR3 is CASSLAVGKNIQYF. CDR3 nucleotides: TGTGCCAGCAGCTTGGCAGTTGGCAAAAACATTCAGTACTTC.

The genes are TRBV5-1 and TRBJ1-1; the D is unclear. The V gene's germline CDR1 is SGHRS and CDR2 YFSETQ. V was pared by 4 bases and J by 4 bases, with 11 bases between. The CDR3 totals 13 residues. CDR3 coding DNA: TGCGCCAGCAGCCCGGAGGTGGGCACTGAAGCTTTCTTT. Encoded protein: CASSPEVGTEAFF.

The chain recombines TRBV20-1 with TRBJ2-1; D unresolved. CDR1 and CDR2 (germline): DFQATT, SNEGSKA (reference sequence). The V end was cut by 1 base, the J end by 5 bases, with 9 bases between. The CDR3 consists of 13 residues. CDR3 in DNA: TGCAGTGCTAGAGTCCCAGGCCACAATGAGCAGTTCTTC. This translates into CSARVPGHNEQFF.

The table lists this clonotype with many counts. This chain connects TRBV5-1 to TRBJ1-1; tentatively, D is TRBD1 (6 bases). The germline V gene has CDR1 SGHRS and CDR2 YFSETQ. Trimming pared 0 bases from V and 0 bases from J, leaving 12 bases between. This CDR3 comprises 16 residues. The CDR3 region has the DNA TGCGCCAGCAGCTTGGCCCCACAGGGTCTGAACACTGAAGCTTTCTTT. Its translation is CASSLAPQGLNTEAFF.

J is TRBJ2-7 and V is TRBV3-1; 11 bases are a match to TRBD1. The V and J ends lost 1 base and 3 bases, in that order; junction bases with no gene match: 2. Germline-derived CDR1 and CDR2 are LGHDT and YNNKEL (reference sequence). CDR3 length equals 15 residues. Written as DNA, the CDR3 is TGTGCCAGCAGCCAAGGGACAGGGGGCTTCTACGAGCAGTACTTC. It translates to CASSQGTGGFYEQYF.

The chain combines TRBV20-1 with TRBJ2-7; no firm D call. Germline assignment: CDR1 DFQATT and CDR2 SNEGSKA (reference sequence). The CDR3 contains 12 residues. Between the trimmed V and J ends, which lost 3 bases and 0 bases, there was a span of 6 bases. The CDR3 is CSASAVSYEQYF. The CDR3, as DNA: TGCAGTGCTAGTGCAGTCTCCTACGAGCAGTACTTC.

This clonotype turned up a few times. The chain employs TRBV29-1 and TRBJ2-7; 8 bases line up with TRBD1. The germline V gene has CDR1 SQVTM and CDR2 ANQGSEA. This CDR3 is built from 14 residues. The ends lost 4 bases at V and 4 bases at J; junction bases unmatched: 9. CDR3 in amino acids: CSVVVQGAGYEQYF. The DNA of the CDR3 is TGCAGCGTTGTAGTCCAGGGGGCTGGGTACGAGCAGTACTTC.

This clonotype has just a few counts. V gene TRBV3-1 combines with J gene TRBJ2-5; 11 bases agree with TRBD1. Germline V CDR1 and CDR2: LGHDT, YNNKEL (reference sequence). The CDR3 is made up of 16 amino acids. V lost 4 bases and J lost 2; bases outside the gene matches: 6. The CDR3 DNA reads TGTGCCAGCAGCCCTCTGGGGACAGGGGGTCAAGAGACCCAGTACTTC. This sequence encodes CASSPLGTGGQETQYF.

The chain combines TRBV28 with TRBJ1-4; 7 nucleotides agree with TRBD1. Germline V lookup: CDR1 MDHEN, CDR2 SYDVKM. J gave up 11 bases and V 2 bases, and 5 bases lay outside the gene matches. The CDR3 length is 13 residues. This CDR3 reads CASSLGSRGKLFF. Written as DNA, the CDR3 is TGTGCCAGCAGTTTAGGGTCCAGGGGGAAACTGTTTTTT.

The gene calls are TRBV5-1 and TRBJ2-3; 10 bases map to TRBD2. The CDR3 runs 17 residues. The J segment lost 2 bases and the V segment lost 0 bases, leaving 6 bases of the junction unmatched. Looked up from germline, CDR1 is SGHRS and CDR2 is YFSETQ. DNA for the CDR3: TGCGCCAGCAGCTTGGTTAGTAGCGGGAGGTTCACAGATACGCAGTATTTT. Translated: CASSLVSSGRFTDTQYF.

The chain is built from TRBV29-1 and TRBJ1-1, with a weak D call TRBD1 (6 bases). Germline V gene data show CDR1 as SQVTM and CDR2 as ANQGSEA. This CDR3 comprises 13 residues. V was trimmed by 4 bases and J by 1 base, leaving 10 bases between them. CDR3 protein: CSVVVTGNTEAFF. CDR3 nucleotides: TGCAGCGTTGTAGTGACAGGGAACACTGAAGCTTTCTTT.

The V gene is TRBV3-1, the J gene TRBJ2-1; unclear D gene. Looked up from germline, CDR1 is LGHDT and CDR2 is YNNKEL (reference sequence). Trimming took off 0 bases at V and 1 base at J, with 7 bases between the two ends. This CDR3 has 15 residues. The CDR3 DNA sequence: TGTGCCAGCAGCCAAGAGGGTCGATCCTACAATGAGCAGTTCTTC. As protein: CASSQEGRSYNEQFF.

The rearrangement joins TRBV3-1 to TRBJ2-1, with 7 bases fitting TRBD2. The trim removed 4 bases at V and 10 bases at J, leaving 7 bases unmatched. Germline-derived CDR1 and CDR2 are LGHDT and YNNKEL (reference sequence). The CDR3 is made up of 13 amino acids. CDR3 nucleotide sequence: TGTGCCAGCAGCCTCCCGGGTAGCGGGGAGCAGTTCTTC. Protein sequence: CASSLPGSGEQFF.

This clonotype was detected only a few times. V and J are TRBV10-3 and TRBJ2-3; TRBD2 matches 8 bases. Germline V gives CDR1 ENHRY, CDR2 SYGVKD. The J segment lost 4 bases and the V segment lost 6 bases, leaving 9 bases of the junction unmatched. This CDR3 spans 15 amino acids. The DNA of the CDR3 is TGTGCCATCAGCGCGGGGGGACGGACGGCAGATACGCAGTATTTT. Its protein product is CAISAGGRTADTQYF.

This clonotype was recorded a few times. V gene TRBV10-3 combines with J gene TRBJ1-2; D is unclear. V was cut by 2 bases and J by 3 bases, with 7 bases left in between. Per germline, CDR1 ENHRY and CDR2 SYGVKD. The CDR3 extends over 13 amino acids. CDR3 DNA sequence: TGTGCCATCAGTGAGAGAAGGGACTATGGCTACACCTTC. Amino acids: CAISERRDYGYTF.

J is TRBJ1-1 and V is TRBV7-9; TRBD1 aligns across 7 bases. In germline, CDR1 is SEHNR, CDR2 FQNEAQ (reference sequence). After removal of 1 base from V and 0 bases from J, the junction contained 2 bases not matched to a gene. This CDR3 has 15 amino acids. This CDR3 reads CASSLVGQLNTEAFF. The CDR3, as DNA: TGTGCCAGCAGCTTAGTGGGACAGCTGAACACTGAAGCTTTCTTT.

This chain uses TRBV19 with TRBJ1-2; D unresolved. Trimming took 3 bases from V and 7 from J, leaving 21 bases between them. CDR3 length: 16 amino acids. Germline CDR1 is LNHDA and CDR2 is SQIVND (reference sequence). CDR3 bases: TGTGCCAGTAGTATTTTCGAATTAGCATCCGGCGTTGGCTACACCTTC. Translated: CASSIFELASGVGYTF.

V is TRBV12-3 or TRBV12-4 and J is TRBJ1-2; no definite D call. V was pared by 3 bases and J by 7 bases, with 15 bases between. The CDR3 is 14 residues long. The CDR3 bases are TGTGCCAGCAGTTTCTCCCTGGGTCCTCTTGGCTACACCTTC. It translates to CASSFSLGPLGYTF.

The sample holds a few counts of this clonotype. J is TRBJ2-7 and V is TRBV5-5; D perhaps matches TRBD2 (5 bases). Trimming stripped 4 bases from V and 6 bases from J, with 23 bases between. Germline V gene data show CDR1 as SGHKS and CDR2 as YYEKEE (reference sequence). This CDR3 has 16 residues. The CDR3 coding sequence is TGTGCCAGCAGCCAAGTACGGGGTCCAGGTGCGGGCGAGCAGTACTTC. Amino acid sequence: CASSQVRGPGAGEQYF.

J is TRBJ2-3 and V is TRBV10-3; 7 bases match TRBD2. The CDR3 sequence is 11 residues long. CDR1 ENHRY and CDR2 SYGVKD come from the germline V gene. The V segment lost 10 bases and the J segment 6 bases; nucleotides outside the gene matches: 4. Written as DNA, the CDR3 is TGTGCCACCGCGGGGGTGGATACGCAGTATTTT. Protein sequence: CATAGVDTQYF.

The genes are TRBV5-1 and TRBJ1-5; TRBD1 is a possible D gene (5 bases). This CDR3 contains 15 residues. Germline V CDR1 and CDR2: SGHRS, YFSETQ. V gave up 1 base and J gave up 3 bases, with 11 bases separating them. CDR3 in amino acids: CASSLTGRDNQPQHF. Here the CDR3 DNA reads TGCGCCAGCAGCTTGACGGGACGGGACAATCAGCCCCAGCATTTT. Full variable domain (rest looked up from reference TRBV5-1 and TRBJ1-5): KAGVTQTPRYLIKTRGQQVTLSCSPISGHRSVSWYQQTPGQGLQFLFEYFSETQRNKGNFPGRFSGRQFSNSRSEMNVSTLELGDSALYLCASSLTGRDNQPQHFGDGTRLSIL.

This clonotype showed up just once. The chain uses TRBV6-1 and TRBJ2-4; D possibly uses TRBD1 or TRBD2 (5 bases each). CDR1 MNHNS and CDR2 SASEGT come from the germline V gene. The CDR3 runs 16 residues. With 3 bases removed from V and 0 bases from J, the gap between germline ends came to 12 bases. CDR3 amino acids: CASSEGPSIAKNIQYF. CDR3 nucleotide sequence: TGTGCCAGCAGTGAGGGACCCAGTATAGCCAAAAACATTCAGTACTTC.

The CDR3 region has the DNA TGTGCCAGCTCAAACCTAGTGAGCTCCTACAATGAGCAGTTCTTC. Its protein product is CASSNLVSSYNEQFF. The chain has TRBV18 and TRBJ2-1; D is undetermined. Between the trimmed V and J ends, which lost 5 bases and 0 bases, there was a span of 11 bases. This CDR3 has 15 amino acids. Germline lookup yields CDR1 KGHSH and CDR2 LQKENI.

The J gene is TRBJ2-5, the V gene TRBV11-2; D is unclear. The V end lost 2 bases, the J end lost 1 base, and 14 bases lay between the germline ends. The germline CDR1 and CDR2 sequences are SGHAT and FQNNGV. The CDR3 sequence is 16 residues long. The CDR3 loop reads CASSLFGEPTQETQYF. CDR3 DNA: TGTGCCAGCAGCTTATTTGGGGAACCGACCCAAGAGACCCAGTACTTC.

The table lists this clonotype with many counts. This chain connects TRBV29-1 to TRBJ2-2, with D tentatively TRBD2 (7 bases). This CDR3 contains 14 residues. V was clipped by 7 bases and J by 1 base, with 13 bases between them. CDR1 and CDR2 (germline): SQVTM, ANQGSEA. CDR3 DNA: TGCAGCGCGGGAGGACAGATGAACACCGGGGAGCTGTTTTTT. Translating gives CSAGGQMNTGELFF.

The V and J genes are TRBV7-2 and TRBJ2-3; D gene ambiguous. Germline CDR1 is SGHTA and CDR2 is FQGNSA. The V end lost 5 bases, the J end lost 9 bases, and 9 bases lay between the germline ends. CDR3 length equals 11 residues. CDR3 sequence (DNA): TGTGCCAGCAGCCCCGGGCACACGCAGTATTTT. This encodes CASSPGHTQYF.